What follows are 15 T cell receptor beta chains derived from one specimen sequenced in a study of blood T cell repertoires in COVID-19. Clones were sequenced by immunoSEQ multiplex PCR, and TCRdb holds only the in-frame ones, with some missing. The data show 150,000 or so clones, 82% seen once. Sequencing was performed on peripheral blood. The receptor set was obtained from a woman between 40 and 50 years old with COVID-19, enrolled during active disease.

The CDR3 bases are TGTGCCAGCAGCACCGGGGTGGGGGCACGAGATACGCAGTATTTT. This encodes CASSTGVGARDTQYF. The chain couples TRBV21-1 to TRBJ2-3; the table names TRBD1, a call not compared with the DNA. TRBV21-1 is listed as a pseudogene. The CDR3 length is 15 residues.

The V and J genes are TRBV18 and TRBJ1-4, with a possible D match to TRBD1 (6 bases). CDR3 size: 15 residues. Germline assignment: CDR1 KGHSH and CDR2 LQKENI. Trimming cost V 4 bases and J 0 bases, with 9 bases left between them. In DNA, the CDR3 is TGTGCCAGCTCACACGACAGGACAACTAATGAAAAACTGTTTTTT. The encoded protein is CASSHDRTTNEKLFF.

V and J are TRBV18 and TRBJ1-6; no definite D call. Germline values: CDR1 KGHSH, CDR2 LQKENI. The V gene lost 3 bases and the J gene lost 7 bases, with 16 bases spanning the gap. The CDR3 is 16 residues long. CDR3 DNA: TGTGCCAGCTCACCCTCGGGATCGTTACGGAATTCACCCCTCCACTTT. It yields the protein CASSPSGSLRNSPLHF.

This chain joins TRBV19 and TRBJ2-1; 8 bases map to TRBD2. This CDR3 contains 14 residues. The germline V gene has CDR1 LNHDA and CDR2 SQIVND (reference sequence). V shed 11 bases, J shed 2 bases, and the junction held 8 bases outside the gene matches. CDR3 protein: CAVASSGPYNEQFF. CDR3 in DNA: TGTGCCGTGGCCTCTAGCGGGCCCTACAATGAGCAGTTCTTC.

The chain recombines TRBV2 with TRBJ1-2, with D maybe TRBD1 (6 bases). The CDR3 is 14 residues long. CDR1 and CDR2 (germline): SNHLY, FYNNEI. V gave up 7 bases and J gave up 2 bases, with 14 bases separating them. The CDR3 nucleotides read TGTGCCAGCAAGTCGGGACACACCAACTATGGCTACACCTTC. This codes for CASKSGHTNYGYTF.

This chain connects TRBV27 to TRBJ2-5; 8 bases map to TRBD1. Germline V gene sequence: CDR1 MNHEY, CDR2 SMNVEV (reference sequence). There are 18 residues in the CDR3. V trimming: 3 bases; J trimming: 1 base; junction bases outside the gene matches: 13. The CDR3 region has the DNA TGTGCCAGCAGTTTTAGAGGGCCCGGACAGGGACTCCAAGAGACCCAGTACTTC. It encodes CASSFRGPGQGLQETQYF.

This clone was seen at least ten times. The genes are TRBV12-3 or TRBV12-4 and TRBJ1-5, with 7 positions matching TRBD1. Losses at the gene ends were 3 bases for V and 8 bases for J; bases not matched to a gene: 4. CDR3 size: 13 residues. CDR3 sequence (DNA): TGTGCCAGCAGTTTTGGGACAGATAAGCCCCAGCATTTT. Amino acids: CASSFGTDKPQHF.

The DNA for the CDR3 is TGTGCCAGCAGCCCCCTCGTCAGGGCAGAGACCCAGTACTTC. Protein product: CASSPLVRAETQYF. The gene calls are TRBV5-5 and TRBJ2-5, with D possibly being TRBD1 (5 bases). Trimming took off 4 bases at V and 4 bases at J, with 14 bases between the two ends. Germline loops: CDR1 SGHKS, CDR2 YYEKEE (reference sequence). This CDR3 region has 14 residues.

The V call is TRBV5-1, the J call TRBJ2-3; 7 bases are shared with TRBD1. V gave up 4 bases and J gave up 2 bases; unmatched junction bases: 4. The CDR3 is 14 residues long. Per germline, CDR1 SGHRS and CDR2 YFSETQ. This CDR3 is CASSPTGDTDTQYF. The CDR3 DNA sequence: TGCGCCAGCAGCCCTACAGGGGACACAGATACGCAGTATTTT. Combining the CDR3 with reference TRBV5-1 and TRBJ2-3 gives the whole variable domain KAGVTQTPRYLIKTRGQQVTLSCSPISGHRSVSWYQQTPGQGLQFLFEYFSETQRNKGNFPGRFSGRQFSNSRSEMNVSTLELGDSALYLCASSPTGDTDTQYFGPGTRLTVL.

The rearrangement joins TRBV2 to TRBJ1-5; 7 bases are shared with TRBD1. The V gene's germline CDR1 is SNHLY and CDR2 FYNNEI. This CDR3 has 14 residues. The V gene end was trimmed by 4 bases and the J gene end by 9 bases; junction bases not matched to a gene: 9. The CDR3 bases are TGTGCCAGCAGTGCCGAAAGGGGGCTGGGGCCCCAGCATTTT. The encoded protein is CASSAERGLGPQHF.

V gene TRBV3-1 (or the pseudogene TRBV3-2) combines with J gene TRBJ2-1, with TRBD1 matching over 8 bases. Germline V gene sequence: CDR1 LGHDT, CDR2 YNNKEL (reference sequence). Trimming removed 3 bases from V and 7 bases from J; junction bases left unmatched: 8. The CDR3 loop spans 15 amino acids. DNA for the CDR3: TGTGCCAGCAGCCACGGACAGGGAATGTCGAATGAGCAGTTCTTC. Protein product: CASSHGQGMSNEQFF.

The J gene is TRBJ2-6, the V gene TRBV18; D unclear. V lost 5 bases and J lost 0, with 17 bases in between. Per germline, CDR1 KGHSH and CDR2 LQKENI. The CDR3 consists of 18 residues. The chain's CDR3 is CASSSQLDGYSGANVLTF. CDR3 nucleotides: TGTGCCAGCTCATCCCAACTCGACGGGTACTCTGGGGCCAACGTCCTGACTTTC.

This clone showed up just a few times. The chain links TRBV18 to TRBJ1-1; 8 positions agree with TRBD1. This CDR3 is built from 15 residues. Germline V gene data show CDR1 as KGHSH and CDR2 as LQKENI. V lost 1 base and J lost 1; bases outside the gene matches: 2. The CDR3 region is CASSPRDRGNTEAFF. CDR3 nucleotides: TGTGCCAGCTCACCACGCGACAGGGGGAACACTGAAGCTTTCTTT.

The chain couples TRBV5-1 to TRBJ2-1; D possibly corresponds to TRBD2 (6 bases). Germline V gene sequence: CDR1 SGHRS, CDR2 YFSETQ. CDR3 length: 14 amino acids. The V gene lost 0 bases and the J gene lost 4 bases, with 8 bases spanning the gap. The CDR3 sequence: CASSLGREYNEQFF. The CDR3 bases are TGCGCCAGCAGCTTGGGTCGGGAGTACAATGAGCAGTTCTTC.

V and J are TRBV12-3 or TRBV12-4 and TRBJ1-5; tentatively, D is TRBD1 (5 bases). The CDR3 runs 11 residues. V was clipped by 6 bases and J by 11 bases, with 11 bases between them. The CDR3 DNA follows: TGTGCCAGCAGCCTAACCAGGGCCCAGCATTTT. It specifies CASSLTRAQHF.